The clone carrying this T cell receptor (beta chain) showed up just a few times. What it recognizes is unknown. A junction boundary mismatches the germline segment, possibly from a read error. This entry belongs to a study of response to subunit inactivated influenza vaccine. Notes on the study in general: Authors suggested each seasonal influenza vaccination recruits few new T cells.

CDR3 length equals 15 residues. A single record per CDR3 protein comes from TCRdb applying MiXCR to the RT-PCR reads. The profile covers 590,000 or so distinct CDR3 sequences, with 14% appearing a single time and less than 9% taken by the ten largest. This TCR derives from a man over 45 who received an inactivated influenza vaccine. The chain carries TRBV12-3 or TRBV12-4 and TRBJ1-3, with a tentative D call TRBD1 (5 bases). This specimen consisted of PBMCs from blood, obtained roughly 2 weeks before vaccination. The CDR3 DNA sequence: TGTGCCAGCAGCTTAGGGGACTTCTCTGGAAACACCATATATTTT. It specifies CASSLGDFSGNTIYF.